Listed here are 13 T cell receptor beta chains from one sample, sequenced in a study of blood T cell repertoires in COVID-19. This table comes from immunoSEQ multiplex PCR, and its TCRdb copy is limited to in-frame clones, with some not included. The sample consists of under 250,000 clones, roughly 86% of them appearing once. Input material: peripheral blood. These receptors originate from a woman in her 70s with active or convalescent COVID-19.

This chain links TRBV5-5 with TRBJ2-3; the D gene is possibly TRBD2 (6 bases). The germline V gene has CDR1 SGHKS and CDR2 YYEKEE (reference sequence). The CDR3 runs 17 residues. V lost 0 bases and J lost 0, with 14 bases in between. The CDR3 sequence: CASSLAGGTTSTDTQYF. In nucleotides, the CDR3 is TGTGCCAGCAGCTTGGCTGGAGGGACGACTAGCACAGATACGCAGTATTTT. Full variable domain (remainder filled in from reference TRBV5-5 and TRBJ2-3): DAGVTQSPTHLIKTRGQQVTLRCSPISGHKSVSWYQQVLGQGPQFIFQYYEKEERGRGNFPDRFSARQFPNYSSELNVNALLLGDSALYLCASSLAGGTTSTDTQYFGPGTRLTVL.

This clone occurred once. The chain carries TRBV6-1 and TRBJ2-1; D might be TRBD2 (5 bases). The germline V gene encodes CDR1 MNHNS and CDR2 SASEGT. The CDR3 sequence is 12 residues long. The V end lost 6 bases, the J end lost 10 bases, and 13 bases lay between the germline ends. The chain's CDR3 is CASRELVREQFF. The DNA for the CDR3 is TGTGCCAGCAGGGAACTAGTTCGGGAGCAGTTCTTC.

CDR3: CSASSQGDTGELFF. CDR3 nucleotide sequence: TGCAGTGCTAGTTCACAGGGGGACACCGGGGAGCTGTTTTTT. The chain has TRBV20-1 and TRBJ2-2; 8 nucleotides align to TRBD1. This CDR3 has 14 amino acids. Losses at the gene ends were 3 bases for V and 3 bases for J; bases not matched to a gene: 3. Germline V lookup: CDR1 DFQATT, CDR2 SNEGSKA (reference sequence).

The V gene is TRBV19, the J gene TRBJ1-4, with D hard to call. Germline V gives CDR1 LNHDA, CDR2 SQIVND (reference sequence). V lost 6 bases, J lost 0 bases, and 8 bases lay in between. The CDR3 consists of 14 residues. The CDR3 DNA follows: TGTGCCAGTAGAATAACTGCAACTAATGAAAAACTGTTTTTT. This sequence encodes CASRITATNEKLFF.

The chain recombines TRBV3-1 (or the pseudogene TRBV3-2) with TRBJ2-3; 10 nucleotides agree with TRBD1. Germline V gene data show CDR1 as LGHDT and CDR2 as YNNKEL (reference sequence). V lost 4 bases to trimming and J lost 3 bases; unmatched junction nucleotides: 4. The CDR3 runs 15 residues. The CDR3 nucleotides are TGTGCCAGCAGCCGGGACAGGGGTTTGACAGATACGCAGTATTTT. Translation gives CASSRDRGLTDTQYF.

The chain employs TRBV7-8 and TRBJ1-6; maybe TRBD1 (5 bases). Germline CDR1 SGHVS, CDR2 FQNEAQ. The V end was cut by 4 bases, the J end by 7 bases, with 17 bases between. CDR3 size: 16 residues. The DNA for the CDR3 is TGTGCCAGCAGCTCCACCCCGGGACTGGTGAATTCACCCCTCCACTTT. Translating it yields CASSSTPGLVNSPLHF.

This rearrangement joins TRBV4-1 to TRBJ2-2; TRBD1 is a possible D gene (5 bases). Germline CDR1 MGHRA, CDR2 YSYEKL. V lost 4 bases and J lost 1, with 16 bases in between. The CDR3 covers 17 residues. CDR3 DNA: TGCGCCAGCAGCCCCCCATTGGGCCAGGGGAACACCGGGGAGCTGTTTTTT. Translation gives CASSPPLGQGNTGELFF.

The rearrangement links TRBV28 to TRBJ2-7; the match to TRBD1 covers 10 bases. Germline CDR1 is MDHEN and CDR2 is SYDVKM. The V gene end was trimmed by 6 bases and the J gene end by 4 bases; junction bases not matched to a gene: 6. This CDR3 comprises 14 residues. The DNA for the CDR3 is TGTGCCAGCAGAAGGGGACAGGGGTCGTACGAGCAGTACTTC. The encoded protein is CASRRGQGSYEQYF.

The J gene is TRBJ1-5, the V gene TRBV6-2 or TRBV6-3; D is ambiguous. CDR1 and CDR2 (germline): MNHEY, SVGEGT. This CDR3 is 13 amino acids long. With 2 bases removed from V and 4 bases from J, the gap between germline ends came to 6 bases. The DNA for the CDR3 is TGTGCCAGCAGTTACGTGGAGAATCAGCCCCAGCATTTT. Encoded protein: CASSYVENQPQHF.

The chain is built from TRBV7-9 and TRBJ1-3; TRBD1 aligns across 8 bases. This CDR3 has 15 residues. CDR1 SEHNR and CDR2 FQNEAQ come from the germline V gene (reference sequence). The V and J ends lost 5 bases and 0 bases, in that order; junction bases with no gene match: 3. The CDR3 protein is CASSLDRVSGNTIYF. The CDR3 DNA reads TGTGCCAGCAGCCTGGACAGGGTCTCTGGAAACACCATATATTTT.

The CDR3 sequence is CAIRARGGSNEQYF. The CDR3 DNA reads TGTGCCATCAGGGCCCGGGGGGGGAGCAACGAGCAGTACTTC. V gene TRBV10-3 combines with J gene TRBJ2-7; 8 positions agree with TRBD2. Germline CDR1 is ENHRY and CDR2 is SYGVKD. With 6 bases clipped from V and 5 bases from J, the junction kept 9 bases outside the gene matches. The CDR3 consists of 14 residues.

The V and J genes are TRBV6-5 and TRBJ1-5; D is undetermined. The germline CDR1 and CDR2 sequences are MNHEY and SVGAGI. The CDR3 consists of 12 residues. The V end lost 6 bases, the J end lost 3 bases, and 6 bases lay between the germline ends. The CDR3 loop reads CASSSVNQPQHF. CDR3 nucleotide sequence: TGTGCCAGCAGCTCCGTCAATCAGCCCCAGCATTTT.

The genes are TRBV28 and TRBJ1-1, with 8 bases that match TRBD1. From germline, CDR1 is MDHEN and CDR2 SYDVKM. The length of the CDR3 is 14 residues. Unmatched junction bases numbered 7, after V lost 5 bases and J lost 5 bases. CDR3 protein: CASSALRQGTEAFF. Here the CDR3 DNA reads TGTGCCAGCAGTGCTCTCCGACAGGGGACTGAAGCTTTCTTT.